This T cell receptor beta chain was sequenced in a study of control samples from healthy donors and cancer patients. Germline V CDR1 and CDR2: SGHRS, YFSETQ. V shed 4 bases and J 8 bases; nucleotides not matched to a gene: 8. This CDR3 region has 16 residues. The protocol was immunoSEQ multiplex PCR, while the TCRdb copy is restricted to in-frame clones and leaves out a portion. Here the sample spans about 220,000 clones, over 90% being singletons. The V and J genes are TRBV5-1 and TRBJ2-1, with 14 bases matching TRBD2. The material sequenced was blood. This clonotype originated in a man in his fifties in good health. The CDR3 DNA reads as TGCGCCAGCAGCGCCGGACTAGCGGGGGGTAGCGATGAGCAGTTCTTC. Amino acids: CASSAGLAGGSDEQFF.